Listed below are T cell receptor beta chains from one sample, sequenced in a study of blood T cells in healthy people across ages. TCRdb re-called the 5' RACE reads with MiXCR, one entry per CDR3 protein. The repertoire holds around 1,900,000 distinct CDR3 sequences, with roughly two fifths as singletons. Sequencing was carried out using blood. These receptors all stem from a human donor in good health. Each CDR3 is given without its conserved first and last residue.

j_call v_call cdr3_aa
TRBJ2-7 TRBV20-1 SARDNRGSSYEQY
TRBJ1-6 TRBV20-1 SARAGQGNSPLH
TRBJ2-5 TRBV7-9 ASSLVVGRPY
TRBJ2-1 TRBV30 AWSPTKLRGEQF
TRBJ2-7 TRBV7-2 ASSSTRGGVAYEQY
TRBJ2-1 TRBV5-1 ASSFEGLAGGNEQF
TRBJ2-7 TRBV13 ASSSGTSPYEQY
TRBJ2-3 TRBV2 ASNTILDTQY
TRBJ1-1 TRBV5-1 ASSLGFSNTEAF
TRBJ2-4 TRBV7-3 ASSLTGLAGEHQY
TRBJ2-1 TRBV24-1 ATSDLVRNEQF
TRBJ1-1 TRBV7-9 ASSSSGTGRTEAF
TRBJ1-5 TRBV4-3 ASSQDVREPQH
TRBJ2-7 TRBV28 ASSLLTGSPYEQY
TRBJ2-7 TRBV5-4 ASSSTGGFYEQY
TRBJ2-3 TRBV20-1 SLTGISTDTQY